Here is one T cell receptor beta chain with its context. The data belong to a study of control samples from healthy donors and cancer patients. Assay: immunoSEQ multiplex PCR; the TCRdb copy retains only in-frame clones and omits some. Here the sample spans 110,000 to 150,000 clones, about 90% being singletons. V was shortened by 5 bases and J by 7 bases, with 24 bases between the two germline ends. The V gene's germline CDR1 is LNHDA and CDR2 SQIVND (reference sequence). The CDR3 has 17 amino acids. Material for sequencing was blood. The receptor comes from a man between 18 and 29 years old in good health. This chain links TRBV19 with TRBJ2-1, with D possibly being TRBD2 (7 bases). The CDR3 region is CASSPSGGAIPSNEQFF. DNA of the CDR3: TGTGCCAGTAGTCCTTCTGGGGGGGCCATACCTTCGAATGAGCAGTTCTTC.